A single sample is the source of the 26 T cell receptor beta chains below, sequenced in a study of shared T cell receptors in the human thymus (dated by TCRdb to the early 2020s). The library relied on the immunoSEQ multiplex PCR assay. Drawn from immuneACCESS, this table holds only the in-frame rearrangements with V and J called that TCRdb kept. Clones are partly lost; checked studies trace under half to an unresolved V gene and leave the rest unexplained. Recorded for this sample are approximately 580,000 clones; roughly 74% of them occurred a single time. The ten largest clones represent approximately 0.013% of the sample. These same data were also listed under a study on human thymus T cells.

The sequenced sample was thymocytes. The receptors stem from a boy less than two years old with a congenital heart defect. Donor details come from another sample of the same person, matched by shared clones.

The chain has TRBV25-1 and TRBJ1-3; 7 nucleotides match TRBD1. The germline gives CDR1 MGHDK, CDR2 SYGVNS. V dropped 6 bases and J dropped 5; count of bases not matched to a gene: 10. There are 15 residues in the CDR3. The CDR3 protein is CASSDRDSPRNTIYF. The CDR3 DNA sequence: TGTGCCAGCAGCGACCGGGACAGCCCGAGAAACACCATATATTTT.

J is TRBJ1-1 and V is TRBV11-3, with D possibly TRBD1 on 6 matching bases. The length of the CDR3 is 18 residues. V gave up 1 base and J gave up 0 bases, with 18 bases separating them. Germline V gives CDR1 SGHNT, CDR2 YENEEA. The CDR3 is CASSLGVTGKRMNTEAFF. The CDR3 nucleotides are TGTGCCAGCAGCTTAGGGGTCACAGGGAAGAGGATGAACACTGAAGCTTTCTTT.

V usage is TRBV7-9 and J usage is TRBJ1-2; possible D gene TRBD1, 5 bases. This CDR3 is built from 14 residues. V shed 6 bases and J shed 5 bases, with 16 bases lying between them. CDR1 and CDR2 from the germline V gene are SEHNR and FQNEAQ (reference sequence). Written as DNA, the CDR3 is TGTGCCAGCAGTCGCGACGGGGGTGGGTATGGCTACACCTTC. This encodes CASSRDGGGYGYTF.

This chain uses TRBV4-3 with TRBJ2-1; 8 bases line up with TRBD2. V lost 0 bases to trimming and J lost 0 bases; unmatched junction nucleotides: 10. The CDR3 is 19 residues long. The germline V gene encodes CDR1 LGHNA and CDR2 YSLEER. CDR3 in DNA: TGCGCCAGCAGCCAAGATTCCCTCACTAGCGGCAGCTCCTACAATGAGCAGTTCTTC. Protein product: CASSQDSLTSGSSYNEQFF.

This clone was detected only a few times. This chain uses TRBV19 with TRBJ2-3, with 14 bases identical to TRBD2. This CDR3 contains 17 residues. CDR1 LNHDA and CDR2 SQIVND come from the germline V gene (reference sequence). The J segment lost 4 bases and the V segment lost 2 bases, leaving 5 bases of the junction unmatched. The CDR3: CASSISGTSGSADTQYF. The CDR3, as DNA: TGTGCCAGTAGTATAAGTGGGACTAGCGGGAGTGCAGATACGCAGTATTTT.

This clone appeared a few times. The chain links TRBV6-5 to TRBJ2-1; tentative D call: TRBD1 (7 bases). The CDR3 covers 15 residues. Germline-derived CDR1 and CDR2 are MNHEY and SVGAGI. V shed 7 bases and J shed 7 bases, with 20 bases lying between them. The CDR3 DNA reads TGTGCCAGCAAAACGACAGGGTTGGGGGGAAATGAGCAGTTCTTC. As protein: CASKTTGLGGNEQFF.

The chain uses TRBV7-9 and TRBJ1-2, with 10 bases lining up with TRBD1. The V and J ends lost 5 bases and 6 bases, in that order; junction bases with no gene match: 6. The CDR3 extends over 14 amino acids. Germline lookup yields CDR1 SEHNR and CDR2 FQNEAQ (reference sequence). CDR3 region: CASSLGTGEHGYTF. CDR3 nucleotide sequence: TGTGCCAGCAGCCTCGGGACAGGGGAACATGGCTACACCTTC.

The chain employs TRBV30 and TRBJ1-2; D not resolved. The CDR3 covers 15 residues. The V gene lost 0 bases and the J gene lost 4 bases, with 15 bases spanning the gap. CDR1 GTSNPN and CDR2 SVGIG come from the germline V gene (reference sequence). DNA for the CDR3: TGTGCCTGGAGTGTTAGGTGGGGAGGAGGCTATGGCTACACCTTC. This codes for CAWSVRWGGGYGYTF.

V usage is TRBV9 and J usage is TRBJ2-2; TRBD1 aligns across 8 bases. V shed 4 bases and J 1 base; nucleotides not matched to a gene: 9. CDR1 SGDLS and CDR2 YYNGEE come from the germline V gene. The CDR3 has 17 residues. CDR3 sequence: CASSPLRGTGNTGELFF. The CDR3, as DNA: TGTGCCAGCAGCCCATTACGCGGGACAGGGAACACCGGGGAGCTGTTTTTT. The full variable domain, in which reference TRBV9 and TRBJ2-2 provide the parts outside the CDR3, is DSGVTQTPKHLITATGQRVTLRCSPRSGDLSVYWYQQSLDQGLQFLIQYYNGEERAKGNILERFSAQQFPDLHSELNLSSLELGDSALYFCASSPLRGTGNTGELFFGEGSRLTVL.

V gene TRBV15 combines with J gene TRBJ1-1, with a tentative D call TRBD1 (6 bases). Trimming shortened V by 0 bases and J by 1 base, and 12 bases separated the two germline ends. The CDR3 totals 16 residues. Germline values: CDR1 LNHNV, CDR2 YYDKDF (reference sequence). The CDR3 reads CATSRDQGSENTEAFF. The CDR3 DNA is TGTGCCACCAGCAGAGATCAGGGGTCGGAGAACACTGAAGCTTTCTTT.

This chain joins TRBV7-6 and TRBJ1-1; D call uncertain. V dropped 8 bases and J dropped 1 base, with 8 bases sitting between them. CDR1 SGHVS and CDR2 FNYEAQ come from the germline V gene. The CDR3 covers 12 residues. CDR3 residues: CASGTANTEAFF. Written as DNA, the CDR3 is TGTGCCAGCGGAACAGCGAACACTGAAGCTTTCTTT. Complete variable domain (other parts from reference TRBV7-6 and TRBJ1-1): GAGVSQSPRYKVTKRGQDVALRCDPISGHVSLYWYRQALGQGPEFLTYFNYEAQQDKSGLPNDRFSAERPEGSISTLTIQRTEQRDSAMYRCASGTANTEAFFGQGTRLTVV.

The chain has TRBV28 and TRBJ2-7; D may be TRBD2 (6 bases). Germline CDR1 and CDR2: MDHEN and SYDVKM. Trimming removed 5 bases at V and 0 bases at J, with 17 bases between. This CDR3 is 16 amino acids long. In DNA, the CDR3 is TGTGCCAGCAGTCCTCCCGGAGGGCACATCTCCTACGAGCAGTACTTC. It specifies CASSPPGGHISYEQYF. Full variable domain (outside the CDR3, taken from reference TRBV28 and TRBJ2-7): DVKVTQSSRYLVKRTGEKVFLECVQDMDHENMFWYRQDPGLGLRLIYFSYDVKMKEKGDIPEGYSVSREKKERFSLILESASTNQTSMYLCASSPPGGHISYEQYFGPGTRLTVT.

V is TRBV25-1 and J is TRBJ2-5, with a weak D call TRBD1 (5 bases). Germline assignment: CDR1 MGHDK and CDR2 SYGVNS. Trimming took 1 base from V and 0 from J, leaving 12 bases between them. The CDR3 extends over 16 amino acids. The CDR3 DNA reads TGTGCCAGCAGTGAATCAGCCCAGGGTTACCAAGAGACCCAGTACTTC. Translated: CASSESAQGYQETQYF.

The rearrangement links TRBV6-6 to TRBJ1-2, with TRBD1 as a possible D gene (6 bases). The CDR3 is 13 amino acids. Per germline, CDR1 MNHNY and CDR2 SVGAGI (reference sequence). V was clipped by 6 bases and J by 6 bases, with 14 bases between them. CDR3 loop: CASSLGQRDGYTF. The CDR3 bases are TGTGCCAGCAGCCTCGGACAGAGAGATGGCTACACCTTC.

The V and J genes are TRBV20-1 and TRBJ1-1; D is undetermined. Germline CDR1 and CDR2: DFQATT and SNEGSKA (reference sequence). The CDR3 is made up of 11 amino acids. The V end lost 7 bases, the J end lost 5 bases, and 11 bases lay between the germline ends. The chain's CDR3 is CSERRGTEAFF. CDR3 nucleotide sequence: TGCAGTGAAAGGCGGGGAACTGAAGCTTTCTTT.

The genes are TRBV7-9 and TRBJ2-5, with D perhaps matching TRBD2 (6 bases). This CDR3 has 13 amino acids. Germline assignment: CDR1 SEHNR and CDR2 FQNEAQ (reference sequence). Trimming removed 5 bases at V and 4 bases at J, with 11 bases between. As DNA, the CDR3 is TGTGCCAGCAGCCACCAGCGGGCAGAGACCCAGTACTTC. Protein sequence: CASSHQRAETQYF.

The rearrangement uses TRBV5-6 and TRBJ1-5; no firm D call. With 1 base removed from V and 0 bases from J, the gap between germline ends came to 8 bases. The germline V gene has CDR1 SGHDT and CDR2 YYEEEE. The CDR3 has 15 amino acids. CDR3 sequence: CASSLWRNSNQPQHF. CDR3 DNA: TGTGCCAGCAGCTTGTGGAGGAATAGCAATCAGCCCCAGCATTTT.

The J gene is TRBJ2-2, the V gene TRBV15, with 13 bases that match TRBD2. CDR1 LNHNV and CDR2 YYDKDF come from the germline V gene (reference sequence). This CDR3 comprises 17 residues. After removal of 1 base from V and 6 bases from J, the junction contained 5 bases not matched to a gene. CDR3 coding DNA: TGTGCCACCAGCAGAGGGGAGACTAGCGGGAGGTCCGGGGAGCTGTTTTTT. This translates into CATSRGETSGRSGELFF.

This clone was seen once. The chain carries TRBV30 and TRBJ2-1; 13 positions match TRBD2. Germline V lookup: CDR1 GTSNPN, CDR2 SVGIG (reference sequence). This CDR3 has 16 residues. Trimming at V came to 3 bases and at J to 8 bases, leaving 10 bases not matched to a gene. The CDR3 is CAWRTSGRADLDEQFF. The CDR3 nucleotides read TGTGCCTGGAGAACTAGCGGGAGGGCCGATCTTGATGAGCAGTTCTTC.

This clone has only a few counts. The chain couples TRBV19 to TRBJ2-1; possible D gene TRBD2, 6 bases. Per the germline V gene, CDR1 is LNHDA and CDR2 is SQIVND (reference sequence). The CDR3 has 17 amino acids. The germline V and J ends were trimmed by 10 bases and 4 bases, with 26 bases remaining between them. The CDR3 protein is CATTKVMWAGTYNEQFF. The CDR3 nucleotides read TGTGCCACCACGAAGGTCATGTGGGCGGGAACATACAATGAGCAGTTCTTC.

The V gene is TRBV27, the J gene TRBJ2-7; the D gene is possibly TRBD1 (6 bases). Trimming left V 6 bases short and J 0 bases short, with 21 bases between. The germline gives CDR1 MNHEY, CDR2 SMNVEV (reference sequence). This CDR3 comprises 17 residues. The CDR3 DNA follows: TGTGCCAGCAGCCCTCCGCTCCGGCGCAGGGGCTCCTACGAGCAGTACTTC. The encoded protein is CASSPPLRRRGSYEQYF.

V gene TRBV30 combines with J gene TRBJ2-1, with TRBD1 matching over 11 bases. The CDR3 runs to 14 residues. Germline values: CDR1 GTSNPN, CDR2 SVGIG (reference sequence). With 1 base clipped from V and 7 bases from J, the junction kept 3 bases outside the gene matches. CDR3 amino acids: CAWSADRGQNEQFF. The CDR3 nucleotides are TGTGCCTGGAGTGCGGACAGGGGGCAGAATGAGCAGTTCTTC.

This chain's CDR3 is CASSLDRGDTGELFF. Written as DNA, the CDR3 is TGTGCCAGCTCCCTGGACAGGGGAGACACCGGGGAGCTGTTTTTT. The chain is built from TRBV18 and TRBJ2-2; 9 nucleotides line up with TRBD1. J was trimmed by 3 bases and V by 6 bases; bases with no gene match: 5. CDR1 and CDR2 from the germline V gene are KGHSH and LQKENI. The CDR3 spans 15 residues.

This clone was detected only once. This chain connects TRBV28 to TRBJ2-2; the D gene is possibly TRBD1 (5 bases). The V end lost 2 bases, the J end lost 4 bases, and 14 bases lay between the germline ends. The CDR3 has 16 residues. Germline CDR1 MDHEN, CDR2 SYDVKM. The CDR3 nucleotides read TGTGCCAGCAGTTTAGACAGCCCGGGCGGCACCGGGGAGCTGTTTTTT. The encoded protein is CASSLDSPGGTGELFF. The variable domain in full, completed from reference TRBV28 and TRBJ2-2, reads DVKVTQSSRYLVKRTGEKVFLECVQDMDHENMFWYRQDPGLGLRLIYFSYDVKMKEKGDIPEGYSVSREKKERFSLILESASTNQTSMYLCASSLDSPGGTGELFFGEGSRLTVL.

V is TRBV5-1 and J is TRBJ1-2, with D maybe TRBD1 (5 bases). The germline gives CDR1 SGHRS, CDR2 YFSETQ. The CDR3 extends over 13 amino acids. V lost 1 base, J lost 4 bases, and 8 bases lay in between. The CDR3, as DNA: TGCGCCAGCAGCTTGTACCAGGGCTATGGCTACACCTTC. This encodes CASSLYQGYGYTF.

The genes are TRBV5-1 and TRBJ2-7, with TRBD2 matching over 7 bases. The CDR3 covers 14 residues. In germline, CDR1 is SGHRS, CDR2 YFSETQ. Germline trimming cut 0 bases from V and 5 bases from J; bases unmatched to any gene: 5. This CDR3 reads CASSLGLAVHEQYF. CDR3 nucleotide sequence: TGCGCCAGCAGCTTGGGACTAGCCGTTCACGAGCAGTACTTC.